Listed here are 18 T cell receptor beta chains from one sample, sequenced in a study of patients and donors after allogeneic stem cell transplantation. In TCRdb, the RT-PCR reads were re-called with MiXCR into one record per CDR3 protein. Among about a million distinct CDR3 sequences listed, over 15% were seen once. The sample comprised blood, either unsorted or a sorted T cell fraction (not recorded which). These receptors all come from a human donor who was either an allogeneic HSCT recipient or a stem cell or donor lymphocyte infusion donor (not recorded which). It is not recorded whose cells these are; they may come from a transplant donor.

The V call is TRBV7-2, the J call TRBJ2-1; 7 bases are a match to TRBD2. V shed 4 bases, J shed 10 bases, and the junction held 7 bases outside the gene matches. Germline assignment: CDR1 SGHTA and CDR2 FQGNSA. This CDR3 region has 13 residues. The CDR3: CASSSSGWAEQFF. The CDR3 DNA is TGTGCCAGCAGCTCTAGCGGTTGGGCGGAGCAGTTCTTC.

The gene calls are TRBV20-1 and TRBJ2-7; TRBD2 matches at 13 bases. CDR1 is DFQATT, CDR2 SNEGSKA, per germline (reference sequence). The CDR3 length is 14 residues. Trimming at V came to 6 bases and at J to 5 bases, leaving 7 bases not matched to a gene. This CDR3 is CSARSGTSGDEQYF. CDR3 DNA sequence: TGCAGTGCCCGGAGCGGGACTAGCGGGGACGAGCAGTACTTC.

This clonotype turned up a few times. The genes are TRBV20-1 and TRBJ2-1; 8 bases fit TRBD2. The CDR3 has 15 residues. The germline V gene has CDR1 DFQATT and CDR2 SNEGSKA (reference sequence). With V trimmed by 6 bases and J by 9 bases, 16 bases remained unmatched. CDR3 residues: CSARPRWREATEQFF. The CDR3, as DNA: TGCAGTGCACGCCCGAGGTGGCGGGAGGCAACTGAGCAGTTCTTC.

This clonotype was observed many times. The gene calls are TRBV12-3 or TRBV12-4 and TRBJ1-5; D is ambiguous. V was pared by 3 bases and J by 0 bases, with 9 bases between. The CDR3 is made up of 15 amino acids. The CDR3 sequence is CASSFGGNSNQPQHF. The CDR3 DNA reads as TGTGCCAGCAGTTTTGGCGGGAATAGCAATCAGCCCCAGCATTTT.

This clonotype has just a few counts. The J gene is TRBJ2-3, the V gene TRBV20-1; D is unresolved. The ends were cut back, 3 bases at V and 2 bases at J, with 12 bases in the middle. This CDR3 region has 14 residues. Germline lookup yields CDR1 DFQATT and CDR2 SNEGSKA (reference sequence). CDR3 loop: CSASRRRDTDTQYF. Written as DNA, the CDR3 is TGCAGTGCTAGTCGCAGGAGAGACACAGATACGCAGTATTTT.

This clonotype was seen only a few times. This sequence joins TRBV6-1 and TRBJ1-1, with D possibly TRBD1 on 6 matching bases. The V end was cut by 6 bases, the J end by 8 bases, with 16 bases between. The CDR3 loop spans 13 amino acids. Germline V gene sequence: CDR1 MNHNS, CDR2 SASEGT. The CDR3 protein is CASRIGTLREAFF. CDR3 nucleotide sequence: TGTGCCAGCAGGATCGGGACACTAAGGGAAGCTTTCTTT.

The genes are TRBV18 and TRBJ2-3; 14 bases line up with TRBD2. The length of the CDR3 is 18 residues. The J segment lost 2 bases and the V segment lost 2 bases, leaving 6 bases of the junction unmatched. CDR1 is KGHSH, CDR2 LQKENI, per germline. CDR3 nucleotides: TGTGCCAGCTCACCATTCGAGACTAGCGGGAGGGCCACAGATACGCAGTATTTT. It yields the protein CASSPFETSGRATDTQYF.

The table lists this clonotype with many counts. The chain joins TRBV10-3 to TRBJ2-3; 9 bases are shared with TRBD2. V was clipped by 7 bases and J by 2 bases; unmatched bases: 7. The CDR3 extends over 15 amino acids. Germline V lookup: CDR1 ENHRY, CDR2 SYGVKD. CDR3 region: CAITVAGATTDTQYF. For the CDR3, the DNA is TGTGCCATCACGGTAGCGGGGGCCACCACAGATACGCAGTATTTT.

The J gene is TRBJ1-6, the V gene TRBV20-1; unclear D gene. This CDR3 is 13 amino acids long. V was trimmed by 3 bases and J by 10 bases, leaving 13 bases between them. Looked up from germline, CDR1 is DFQATT and CDR2 is SNEGSKA (reference sequence). The CDR3 coding sequence is TGCAGTGCTAGTGGGAGACCCAGCTCACCCCTCCACTTT. It yields the protein CSASGRPSSPLHF.

This clonotype was picked up a small number of times. The rearrangement links TRBV7-2 to TRBJ1-4; D is unclear. The germline V and J ends were trimmed by 5 bases and 0 bases, with 7 bases remaining between them. CDR1 is SGHTA and CDR2 is FQGNSA in the germline V gene. This CDR3 comprises 14 residues. The CDR3 DNA is TGTGCCAGCAGCGGAAGCCCAACTAATGAAAAACTGTTTTTT. Translation: CASSGSPTNEKLFF.

The V call is TRBV18, the J call TRBJ1-2; a weak D match, TRBD1 (5 bases). CDR1 KGHSH and CDR2 LQKENI come from the germline V gene. The CDR3 spans 15 residues. Trimming removed 3 bases from V and 1 base from J, with 12 bases in between. The CDR3 is CASSPGADGNYGYTF. The CDR3 DNA follows: TGTGCCAGCTCACCCGGGGCGGACGGTAACTATGGCTACACCTTC.

Ten or more counts support this clonotype. This chain uses TRBV29-1 with TRBJ1-2; D unclear. This CDR3 has 12 amino acids. Trimming shortened V by 2 bases and J by 4 bases, and 8 bases separated the two germline ends. Germline V gene lookup returns CDR1 SQVTM and CDR2 ANQGSEA. DNA for the CDR3: TGCAGCGTTGAACGGGCAGTCTATGGCTACACCTTC. Protein product: CSVERAVYGYTF.

This clonotype has ten or more counts. The V call is TRBV10-3, the J call TRBJ2-6; 9 bases are a match to TRBD1. V lost 3 bases and J lost 1; bases outside the gene matches: 10. This CDR3 comprises 19 residues. CDR1 and CDR2 from the germline V gene are ENHRY and SYGVKD. CDR3 DNA sequence: TGTGCCATCAGTGAAGGGGGGGACAGGGATCCATCTGGGGCCAACGTCCTGACTTTC. Its translation: CAISEGGDRDPSGANVLTF.

This clonotype came up a few times. The rearrangement joins TRBV6-1 to TRBJ1-2, with a possible D match to TRBD1 (5 bases). The V gene lost 8 bases and the J gene lost 1 base, with 14 bases spanning the gap. The CDR3 extends over 14 amino acids. CDR1 is MNHNS, CDR2 SASEGT, per germline. The CDR3 spells CASQASRGNYGYTF. DNA of the CDR3: TGTGCCAGCCAGGCATCGAGGGGTAACTATGGCTACACCTTC.

This clonotype was counted only a few times. The chain is built from TRBV12-3 or TRBV12-4 and TRBJ2-1; 7 bases are a match to TRBD2. Trimming took 8 bases from V and 2 from J; bases not matched to a gene: 15. The CDR3 extends over 17 amino acids. Here the CDR3 reads CASERRRGLNTYNEQFF. The DNA for the CDR3 is TGTGCCAGCGAACGCAGGAGGGGACTAAACACCTACAATGAGCAGTTCTTC.

V is TRBV27 and J is TRBJ1-4; a possible D gene is TRBD1 (5 bases). The V end lost 5 bases, the J end lost 2 bases, and 12 bases lay between the germline ends. Germline V gene sequence: CDR1 MNHEY, CDR2 SMNVEV (reference sequence). The CDR3 spans 15 residues. CDR3 protein: CASSPLTDTNEKLFF. The CDR3, as DNA: TGTGCCAGCAGTCCCCTGACAGATACTAATGAAAAACTGTTTTTT.

The CDR3 DNA reads as TGTGCCAGCAGTTTAAGTTATGGGGCCTCATCCTATGGCTACACCTTC. Amino acids: CASSLSYGASSYGYTF. V gene TRBV27 combines with J gene TRBJ1-2; a possible D gene is TRBD1 (5 bases). Germline loops: CDR1 MNHEY, CDR2 SMNVEV (reference sequence). V shed 2 bases and J shed 4 bases, with 17 bases lying between them. The CDR3 covers 16 residues.

This clonotype was counted a few times. The chain combines TRBV4-1 with TRBJ2-1; D remains unclear. The ends were cut back, 5 bases at V and 6 bases at J, with 11 bases in the middle. Looked up from germline, CDR1 is MGHRA and CDR2 is YSYEKL. The CDR3 sequence is 13 residues long. The DNA for the CDR3 is TGCGCCAGCAGCTCACCGCCCTTCAATGAGCAGTTCTTC. Translating it yields CASSSPPFNEQFF.